This T cell receptor beta chain comes out of a study of shared clonotypes between healthy human individuals. V gave up 5 bases and J gave up 6 bases, with 10 bases separating them. Germline lookup yields CDR1 SGHNT and CDR2 YENEEA. This CDR3 has 13 amino acids. Assay: immunoSEQ multiplex PCR; the TCRdb copy retains only in-frame clones and omits some. In the table there are roughly 2.5 million clones, more than 80% of which are singletons. The sample consisted of naive CD4+ T cells sorted from blood. Regarding subset: CD45RA+ positively selected. The TCR originated in a man younger than 35 in good health. The genes are TRBV11-3 and TRBJ2-2; D is perhaps TRBD2 (5 bases). The CDR3 DNA reads TGTGCCAGCAGCGCGAGGGTGTCCGGGGAGCTGTTTTTT. Translating gives CASSARVSGELFF.